The clone carrying this T cell receptor (beta chain) was observed a handful of times. This sample is part of a study of T cell responses to AZD1222 COVID-19 vaccine. Data came from immunoSEQ multiplex PCR; TCRdb stores just in-frame clones and leaves some out. The table includes roughly 160,000 clones, 80% to 95% detected once. Specimen: peripheral blood, collected on day 0 of AZD1222 vaccination. This TCR was recovered from an adult in good health.

The CDR3 region is CAWSTGQGGQPQHF. The CDR3 nucleotides read TGTGCCTGGAGTACAGGACAGGGCGGTCAGCCCCAGCATTTT. This rearrangement joins TRBV30 to TRBJ1-5; 8 bases match TRBD1. This CDR3 comprises 14 residues. Per the germline V gene, CDR1 is GTSNPN and CDR2 is SVGIG (reference sequence). The trim removed 2 bases at V and 6 bases at J, leaving 6 bases unmatched.